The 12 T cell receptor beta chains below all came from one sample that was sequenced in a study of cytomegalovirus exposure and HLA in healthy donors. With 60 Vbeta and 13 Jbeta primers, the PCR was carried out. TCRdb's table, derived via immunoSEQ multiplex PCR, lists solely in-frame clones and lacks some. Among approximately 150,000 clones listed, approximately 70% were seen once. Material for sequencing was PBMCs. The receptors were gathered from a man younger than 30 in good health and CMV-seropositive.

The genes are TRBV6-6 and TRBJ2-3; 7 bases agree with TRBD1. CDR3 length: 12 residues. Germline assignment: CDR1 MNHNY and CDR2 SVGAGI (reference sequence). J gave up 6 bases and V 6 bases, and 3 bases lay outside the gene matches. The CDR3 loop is CASSGTVDTQYF. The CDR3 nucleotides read TGTGCCAGCAGCGGGACAGTGGATACGCAGTATTTT.

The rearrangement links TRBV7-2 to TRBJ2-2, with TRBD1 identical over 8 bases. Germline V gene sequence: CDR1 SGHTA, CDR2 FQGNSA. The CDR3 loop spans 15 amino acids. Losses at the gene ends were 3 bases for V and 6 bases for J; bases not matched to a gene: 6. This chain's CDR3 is CASSFRQGRAGELFF. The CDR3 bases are TGTGCCAGCAGCTTCCGACAGGGGCGGGCCGGGGAGCTGTTTTTT. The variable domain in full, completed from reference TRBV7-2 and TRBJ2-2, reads GAGVSQSPSNKVTEKGKDVELRCDPISGHTALYWYRQSLGQGLEFLIYFQGNSAPDKSGLPSDRFSAERTGGSVSTLTIQRTQQEDSAVYLCASSFRQGRAGELFFGEGSRLTVL.

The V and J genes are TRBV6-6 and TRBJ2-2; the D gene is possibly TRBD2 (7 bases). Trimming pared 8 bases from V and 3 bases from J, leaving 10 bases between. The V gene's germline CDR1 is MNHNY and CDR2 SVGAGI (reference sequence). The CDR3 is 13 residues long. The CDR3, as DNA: TGTGCCAGCCACGGGGGGCACACCGGGGAGCTGTTTTTT. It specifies CASHGGHTGELFF.

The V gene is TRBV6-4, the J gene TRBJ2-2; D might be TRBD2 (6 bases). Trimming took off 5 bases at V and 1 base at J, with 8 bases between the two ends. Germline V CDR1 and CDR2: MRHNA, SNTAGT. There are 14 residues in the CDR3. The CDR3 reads CASSRLENTGELFF. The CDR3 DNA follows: TGTGCCAGCAGTCGACTAGAGAACACCGGGGAGCTGTTTTTT.

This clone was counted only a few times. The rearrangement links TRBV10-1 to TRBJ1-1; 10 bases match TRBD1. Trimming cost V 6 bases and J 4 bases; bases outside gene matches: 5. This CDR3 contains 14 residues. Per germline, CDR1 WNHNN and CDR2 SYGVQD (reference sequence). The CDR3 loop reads CASREGQGTTEAFF. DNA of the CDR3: TGCGCCAGCAGAGAGGGACAGGGGACCACTGAAGCTTTCTTT.

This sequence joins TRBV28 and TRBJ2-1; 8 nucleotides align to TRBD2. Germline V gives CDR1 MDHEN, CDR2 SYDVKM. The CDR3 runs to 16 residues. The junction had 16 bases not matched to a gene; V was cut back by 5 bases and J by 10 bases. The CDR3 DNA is TGTGCCAGCAGTCCTCGAGCGGGAGTCGCTCTTTACGAGCAGTTCTTC. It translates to CASSPRAGVALYEQFF.

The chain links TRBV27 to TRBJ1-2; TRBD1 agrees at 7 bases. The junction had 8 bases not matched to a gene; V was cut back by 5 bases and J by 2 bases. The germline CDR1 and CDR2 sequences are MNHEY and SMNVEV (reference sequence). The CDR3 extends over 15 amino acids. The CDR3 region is CASSVTGTANYGYTF. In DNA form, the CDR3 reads TGTGCCAGCAGTGTAACCGGGACAGCAAACTATGGCTACACCTTC.

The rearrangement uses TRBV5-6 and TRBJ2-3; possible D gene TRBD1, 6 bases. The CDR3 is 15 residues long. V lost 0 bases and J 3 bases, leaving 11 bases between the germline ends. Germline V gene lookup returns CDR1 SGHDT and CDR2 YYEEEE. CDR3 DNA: TGTGCCAGCAGCTTGGATAGGGGGAGTACAGATACGCAGTATTTT. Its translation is CASSLDRGSTDTQYF.

This chain's CDR3 is CASSARLAGSTDTQYF. The CDR3 DNA follows: TGTGCCAGCAGCGCACGACTAGCGGGGAGCACAGATACGCAGTATTTT. The rearrangement links TRBV7-3 to TRBJ2-3, with 11 bases fitting TRBD2. Unmatched junction bases numbered 4, after V lost 5 bases and J lost 0 bases. CDR3 length: 16 residues. Germline V gives CDR1 SGHTA, CDR2 FQGTGA.

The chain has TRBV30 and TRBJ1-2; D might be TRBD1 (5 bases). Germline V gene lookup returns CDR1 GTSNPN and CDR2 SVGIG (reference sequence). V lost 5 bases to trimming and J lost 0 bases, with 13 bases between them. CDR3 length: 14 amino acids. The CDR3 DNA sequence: TGTGCCTGGGGGGGGTCGTTCGCTAACTATGGCTACACCTTC. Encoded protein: CAWGGSFANYGYTF.

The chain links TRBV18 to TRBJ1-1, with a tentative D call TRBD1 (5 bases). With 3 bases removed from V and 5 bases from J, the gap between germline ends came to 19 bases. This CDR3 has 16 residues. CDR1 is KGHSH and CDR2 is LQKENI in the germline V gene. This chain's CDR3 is CASSPQPFRGETEAFF. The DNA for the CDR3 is TGTGCCAGCTCACCTCAACCCTTCCGGGGGGAGACTGAAGCTTTCTTT.

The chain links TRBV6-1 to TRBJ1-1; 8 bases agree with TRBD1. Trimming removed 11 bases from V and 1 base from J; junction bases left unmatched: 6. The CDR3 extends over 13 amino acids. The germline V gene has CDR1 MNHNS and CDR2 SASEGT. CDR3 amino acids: CAAAQGENTEAFF. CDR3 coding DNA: TGTGCCGCAGCACAGGGGGAGAACACTGAAGCTTTCTTT.